The present entry profiles one T cell receptor (beta chain) with its context. The CDR3 runs to 15 residues. Germline V lookup: CDR1 SGHNT, CDR2 YYREEE (reference sequence). Trimming cost V 1 base and J 2 bases, with 10 bases left between them. The data originate from a study of PD-1 blockade in mismatch repair-deficient tumors. TCRdb keeps only in-frame clones here, not all; method: immunoSEQ multiplex PCR. Seen here are about 25,000 clones, about four fifths observed once, and the top ten hold 2.5% to 3.5%. The genes are TRBV5-4 and TRBJ1-5, with a weak D call TRBD1 (5 bases). The receptor was derived from an adult with mismatch repair-deficient cancer. This material consisted of PBMCs, taken before pembrolizumab treatment. The CDR3 DNA reads as TGTGCCAGCAGCTTGAAAGGGGCGGGCAATCAGCCCCAGCATTTT. Its translation is CASSLKGAGNQPQHF. Using reference TRBV5-4 and TRBJ1-5 for the parts outside the CDR3, the full variable domain is ETGVTQSPTHLIKTRGQQVTLRCSSQSGHNTVSWYQQALGQGPQFIFQYYREEENGRGNFPPRFSGLQFPNYSSELNVNALELDDSALYLCASSLKGAGNQPQHFGDGTRLSIL.